The 21 T cell receptor beta chains given below trace back to one sample, sequenced in a study of identical twins. TCRdb recomputed calls from the 5' RACE reads with MiXCR, one row per CDR3 protein. Here the sample spans 400,000 to 500,000 distinct CDR3 sequences, more than 13% being singletons. This sample also appeared in a second study, on yellow fever vaccine responses in identical twins.

Sequencing used CD4+ T cells sorted from blood. Every receptor here comes from a woman aged 18-35 years in good health.

This clonotype has only a few counts. The chain is built from TRBV12-3 or TRBV12-4 and TRBJ2-3; D uncertain. The CDR3 spans 14 residues. V was shortened by 4 bases and J by 6 bases, with 14 bases between the two germline ends. The CDR3 sequence is CASSSGPAADTQYF. The DNA for the CDR3 is TGTGCCAGCAGTTCCGGGCCTGCTGCGGATACGCAGTATTTT.

The rearrangement joins TRBV5-6 to TRBJ2-1; the match to TRBD1 covers 7 bases. Trimming cost V 0 bases and J 8 bases; bases outside gene matches: 11. Germline assignment: CDR1 SGHDT and CDR2 YYEEEE. The CDR3 is made up of 16 amino acids. Written as DNA, the CDR3 is TGTGCCAGCAGCTTGGGAGTGACAGGGATATTAGATGAGCAGTTCTTC. Encoded protein: CASSLGVTGILDEQFF.

This clonotype was counted only a few times. The CDR3 protein is CASNRGDEQYF. The CDR3 region has the DNA TGTGCCAGCAATCGGGGGGACGAGCAGTACTTC. This chain joins TRBV7-2 and TRBJ2-7; 7 nucleotides align to TRBD2. V lost 7 bases and J lost 5; bases outside the gene matches: 2. The CDR3 covers 11 residues. CDR1 SGHTA and CDR2 FQGNSA come from the germline V gene.

The CDR3 sequence is CSVSLAGYQDTQYF. The CDR3 bases are TGCAGCGTTTCCCTAGCGGGTTACCAGGATACGCAGTATTTT. This rearrangement joins TRBV29-1 to TRBJ2-3; 8 nucleotides match TRBD2. In germline, CDR1 is SQVTM, CDR2 ANQGSEA. The junction had 10 bases not matched to a gene; V was cut back by 5 bases and J by 6 bases. This CDR3 region has 14 residues.

This clonotype was counted only a few times. V gene TRBV4-3 combines with J gene TRBJ2-2, with 11 bases identical to TRBD1. Trimming cost V 0 bases and J 6 bases; bases outside gene matches: 6. Germline V CDR1 and CDR2: LGHNA, YSLEER. This CDR3 is built from 17 residues. CDR3 sequence: CASSQDAGTGGPGELFF. CDR3 DNA sequence: TGCGCCAGCAGCCAAGATGCGGGGACAGGGGGTCCCGGGGAGCTGTTTTTT.

This clonotype was seen a handful of times. The chain is built from TRBV29-1 and TRBJ2-6, with 8 bases aligning to TRBD1. The CDR3 has 14 residues. V lost 4 bases, J lost 8 bases, and 7 bases stayed unmatched. Looked up from germline, CDR1 is SQVTM and CDR2 is ANQGSEA. CDR3 bases: TGCAGCGTTGGAGGGACAGGAGGGACCAACGTCCTGACTTTC. Translated: CSVGGTGGTNVLTF. Together with reference TRBV29-1 and TRBJ2-6, the CDR3 gives the full variable domain: SAVISQKPSRDICQRGTSLTIQCQVDSQVTMMFWYRQQPGQSLTLIATANQGSEATYESGFVIDKFPISRPNLTFSTLTVSNMSPEDSSIYLCSVGGTGGTNVLTFGAGSRLTVL.

This clonotype has just a few counts. V gene TRBV10-1 combines with J gene TRBJ2-4; TRBD2 matches 11 bases. Germline CDR1 reads WNHNN; CDR2 reads SYGVQD (reference sequence). With 0 bases clipped from V and 0 bases from J, the junction kept 4 bases outside the gene matches. CDR3 length: 18 amino acids. In DNA form, the CDR3 reads TGCGCCAGCAGTGAGTCCGGACTAGCGGGTGTAGCCAAAAACATTCAGTACTTC. Translated, it gives CASSESGLAGVAKNIQYF.

In this sample, this clonotype turned up a few times. The chain carries TRBV10-1 and TRBJ2-5; TRBD1 is a possible D gene (5 bases). Trimming left V 0 bases short and J 2 bases short, with 10 bases between. CDR1 is WNHNN and CDR2 is SYGVQD in the germline V gene (reference sequence). CDR3 length equals 15 residues. CDR3 DNA: TGCGCCAGCAGTGAGTCCGGACAAGTACAAGAGACCCAGTACTTC. It is translated as CASSESGQVQETQYF.

This clonotype was counted ten times or more. At one of its ends the junction is not consistent with the germline gene, which may arise from a read error. The J gene is TRBJ2-1, the V gene TRBV2; D is ambiguous. The CDR3 is 12 residues long. Germline V gene lookup returns CDR1 SNHLY and CDR2 FYNNEI. Here the CDR3 reads CASSVSYNEQFF. As DNA, the CDR3 is TGCGCCAGCAGTGTCAGCTACAATGAGCAGTTCTTC.

The CDR3 DNA is TGCAGTGCTAGAGCTAGCGGGAGAGATGAGCAGTTCTTC. It is translated as CSARASGRDEQFF. The chain carries TRBV20-1 and TRBJ2-1; 10 bases are a match to TRBD2. Germline CDR1 is DFQATT and CDR2 is SNEGSKA (reference sequence). CDR3 length: 13 residues. J gave up 8 bases and V 1 base, and 2 bases lay outside the gene matches.

This clonotype was counted many times. The chain links TRBV5-1 to TRBJ2-1, with unresolved D. V lost 0 bases, J lost 3 bases, and 7 bases lay in between. CDR1 SGHRS and CDR2 YFSETQ come from the germline V gene. The CDR3 has 14 amino acids. For the CDR3, the DNA is TGCGCCAGCAGCTTGGAAGTCGGCTACAATGAGCAGTTCTTC. Amino acids: CASSLEVGYNEQFF. The full variable domain, with the rest looked up from reference TRBV5-1 and TRBJ2-1, is KAGVTQTPRYLIKTRGQQVTLSCSPISGHRSVSWYQQTPGQGLQFLFEYFSETQRNKGNFPGRFSGRQFSNSRSEMNVSTLELGDSALYLCASSLEVGYNEQFFGPGTRLTVL.

The chain is built from TRBV5-1 and TRBJ2-7; 9 bases are shared with TRBD1. The length of the CDR3 is 15 residues. Germline CDR1 and CDR2: SGHRS and YFSETQ. Unmatched junction bases numbered 9, after V lost 3 bases and J lost 5 bases. CDR3 in DNA: TGCGCCAGCAGCTACGGTCCGGGACAGGGAAACGAGCAGTACTTC. Residues: CASSYGPGQGNEQYF.

This clonotype was observed a handful of times. This chain uses TRBV20-1 with TRBJ2-7; 12 bases align to TRBD2. Germline V lookup: CDR1 DFQATT, CDR2 SNEGSKA (reference sequence). The CDR3 is made up of 15 amino acids. After removal of 3 bases from V and 0 bases from J, the junction contained 3 bases not matched to a gene. The CDR3 spells CSARLAGGPSYEQYF. In DNA form, the CDR3 reads TGCAGTGCTAGGCTAGCGGGAGGGCCCTCCTACGAGCAGTACTTC.

This chain uses TRBV5-5 with TRBJ2-5, with D perhaps TRBD2 (6 bases). Germline V gives CDR1 SGHKS, CDR2 YYEKEE (reference sequence). The V and J ends lost 7 bases and 5 bases respectively, with 18 bases between them. The CDR3 consists of 14 residues. In DNA form, the CDR3 reads TGTGCCAGCGGCCCGGGACTCCTCCACGAGACCCAGTACTTC. It codes for CASGPGLLHETQYF.

This rearrangement joins TRBV5-1 to TRBJ2-5; 8 positions match TRBD1. The CDR3 extends over 15 amino acids. The germline V gene encodes CDR1 SGHRS and CDR2 YFSETQ. V shed 4 bases and J 1 base; nucleotides not matched to a gene: 6. In DNA form, the CDR3 reads TGCGCCAGCAGCCCACGGACAGGGCGCCAAGAGACCCAGTACTTC. Amino acids: CASSPRTGRQETQYF.

A few counts support this clonotype. V gene TRBV14 combines with J gene TRBJ2-3; D gene uncertain. Germline V gene lookup returns CDR1 SGHDN and CDR2 FVKESK. This CDR3 is built from 18 residues. The V and J ends lost 0 bases and 0 bases respectively, with 16 bases between them. CDR3 amino acids: CASSQDRFSYSSTDTQYF. The DNA of the CDR3 is TGTGCCAGCAGCCAAGACCGTTTTAGCTACTCTAGCACAGATACGCAGTATTTT.

This sequence joins TRBV12-3 or TRBV12-4 and TRBJ1-2; TRBD1 matches at 9 bases. The length of the CDR3 is 14 residues. The V segment lost 5 bases and the J segment 8 bases; nucleotides outside the gene matches: 9. CDR3 nucleotide sequence: TGTGCCAGCAGTCGTACAGGGGGCGCCGGCGGCTACACCTTC. This translates into CASSRTGGAGGYTF.

A few counts support this clonotype. The chain couples TRBV29-1 to TRBJ2-5, with TRBD2 identical over 9 bases. CDR3 length equals 12 residues. The ends lost 7 bases at V and 2 bases at J; junction bases unmatched: 2. Germline-derived CDR1 and CDR2 are SQVTM and ANQGSEA. The CDR3 DNA is TGCAGCGGAACTAGCGGGCAAGAGACCCAGTACTTC. It yields the protein CSGTSGQETQYF.

Ten or more counts support this clonotype. The rearrangement uses TRBV4-3 and TRBJ1-1; 7 nucleotides line up with TRBD1. Germline-derived CDR1 and CDR2 are LGHNA and YSLEER. Trimming took 4 bases from V and 0 from J; bases not matched to a gene: 5. CDR3 length: 15 amino acids. The CDR3 here is CASSPGDRLNTEAFF. DNA of the CDR3: TGCGCCAGCAGCCCGGGGGACAGACTGAACACTGAAGCTTTCTTT.

This clonotype was seen repeatedly, ten times or more. This chain links TRBV20-1 with TRBJ2-6; 9 nucleotides align to TRBD2. Germline lookup yields CDR1 DFQATT and CDR2 SNEGSKA (reference sequence). The CDR3 runs 17 residues. Trimming removed 6 bases from V and 2 bases from J; junction bases left unmatched: 11. Here the CDR3 reads CSASRSGRTTGANVLTF. The CDR3 DNA is TGCAGTGCCTCGCGTAGCGGGAGAACAACTGGGGCCAACGTCCTGACTTTC.

This rearrangement joins TRBV7-9 to TRBJ2-5; 13 positions match TRBD2. After removal of 3 bases from V and 5 bases from J, the junction contained 6 bases not matched to a gene. The CDR3 is 16 amino acids. Germline CDR1 and CDR2: SEHNR and FQNEAQ (reference sequence). CDR3 bases: TGTGCCAGCAGCTTGACTAGCGGGGGGCTTATTGAGACCCAGTACTTC. Translation: CASSLTSGGLIETQYF.